This T cell receptor (beta chain) came from a study of response to subunit inactivated influenza vaccine. A few counts support this clonotype. V lost 6 bases and J 5 bases, leaving 13 bases between the germline ends. The CDR3 sequence is 13 residues long. The V gene's germline CDR1 is MNHEY and CDR2 SVGEGT. In TCRdb, the RT-PCR reads were re-called with MiXCR into one record per CDR3 protein. The sample consists of about 540,000 distinct CDR3 sequences, around 21% of them appearing once. This sample was also put to use in a study of T cells expressing NK-cell markers. From that study: For TCR beta, cDNA was produced by 5'RACE template switching with UMIs. In sorted CD3+CD56+NKG2C+, CD3+CD56+NKG2C- and CD3+CD56-NKG2C+ T cells, TCR beta repertoires were obtained. The authors restricted sorting to alpha-beta TCR T cells with an anti-gamma-delta TCR antibody in several experiments.

The starting material was CD4+ T cells sorted from PBMCs, obtained 11 to 12 days after vaccination. This sequence joins TRBV6-2 or TRBV6-3 and TRBJ2-5; D unclear. This TCR derives from a man aged 45-65 years who received an inactivated influenza vaccine. CDR3 loop: CASSRSPAETQYF. CDR3 nucleotide sequence: TGTGCCAGCAGCCGGAGCCCGGCGGAGACCCAGTACTTC.